This is a list of T cell receptor beta chains from one sample in a study of neurological immune-mediated disorders. In TCRdb, the 5' RACE reads were re-called with MiXCR into one record per CDR3 protein. The sample lists about 70,000 distinct CDR3 sequences, 5.2% occurring once. Material for sequencing was PBMCs. The receptors were sampled from a human donor with multiple sclerosis. The donor label of this sample is uncertain. Both conserved end residues are part of each CDR3. Where a row states a size, it is once, few, many or the class of an expanded clone; other rows omit it.

V	size	J	CDR3
TRBV5-1	-	TRBJ1-1	CASNPSTGQHEAFF
TRBV7-9	many	TRBJ1-6	CASSLTGTELHF
TRBV5-1	many	TRBJ2-1	CASSPLAGGLTYNEQFF
TRBV7-9	many	TRBJ2-1	CASSFLENEQFF
TRBV7-9	many	TRBJ2-7	CASSSVGTYEQYF
TRBV20-1	many	TRBJ2-1	CSARDPSGGAANEQFF
TRBV20-1	many	TRBJ1-2	CSARRGQQVGYTF
TRBV5-1	few	TRBJ2-1	CASSLMTGGGNEQFF
TRBV28	many	TRBJ1-1	CASSPHSQGAEAFF
TRBV3-1	many	TRBJ2-1	CASSQGGNEQFF
TRBV7-2	many	TRBJ2-1	CASSLDSAGTNEQFF
TRBV20-1	-	TRBJ1-2	CSASEGAKANYGYTF
TRBV28	many	TRBJ2-7	CASTRGPRYEQYF
TRBV11-3	many	TRBJ2-2	CASSPLTGELFF
TRBV11-2	many	TRBJ1-1	CASSLVRGRVPEAFF
TRBV10-3	many	TRBJ2-1	CAISVSSGANEQFF
TRBV5-1	many	TRBJ2-7	CASSPRPGAQDYSYEQYF
TRBV4-2	many	TRBJ2-7	CASSQSGWEQYF
TRBV5-1	many	TRBJ2-3	CASSLRTARGRTDTQYF
TRBV5-6	many	TRBJ2-7	CASSRAGLNYEQYF
TRBV20-1	many	TRBJ2-1	CSALRGVRGQFF
TRBV20-1	many	TRBJ1-2	CSAPGRNYGYTF
TRBV5-1	many	TRBJ1-3	CASSPGHFGNTIYF
TRBV5-1	many	TRBJ1-5	CASSLGVNQPQHF
TRBV5-1	many	TRBJ2-5	CASRTSGAETQYF
TRBV7-6	many	TRBJ1-4	CASSLQSNEKLFF